A selection of T cell receptor beta chains follows, all from one sample in a study of OX40 agonist ivuxolimab in advanced cancers. The repertoire was sequenced with immunoSEQ multiplex PCR; TCRdb's copy has only in-frame clones and lacks some. The table lists some 90,000 clones, more than 85% of them singletons. The material sequenced was CD4+ or CD8+ T cells sorted from blood, taken in a trial of the OX40 agonist ivuxolimab. All receptors derive from an adult with an advanced solid tumor such as melanoma, head and neck, liver or kidney cancer. CDR3s include the opening cysteine and the closing phenylalanine or tryptophan. The order of the fields is clone size, J gene, V gene, D gene, CDR3 DNA, CDR3 protein. D genes are given only for firm matches. Not every row has a clone size; where given, it reads once, few, many or a size class.

>once|TRBJ1-2|TRBV28|TRBD1
TGTGCCAGCAGTTTCCGACAGGGTAACTATGGCTACACCTTC
CASSFRQGNYGYTF
>NA|TRBJ2-7|TRBV2|NA
TGTGCCAGCACTCCTTTTAGGGGGAGCTTGTACGAGCAGTACTTC
CASTPFRGSLYEQYF
>NA|TRBJ2-1|TRBV29-1|NA
TGCAGCGTTGAAGGGGGAAGGGTCAATGAGCAGTTCTTC
CSVEGGRVNEQFF
>NA|TRBJ1-2|TRBV27|NA
TGTGCCAGCAGTTCTATCAGGGACATTCCTAACTATGGCTACACCTTC
CASSSIRDIPNYGYTF
>NA|TRBJ1-5|TRBV27|TRBD1
TGTGCCAGCAGCCCGTACAGGGGGGGTCAGCCCCAGCATTTT
CASSPYRGGQPQHF
>NA|TRBJ1-3|TRBV5-8|NA
TGTGCCAGCAGCTTGGGCAGGGGCTCTGGAAACACCATATATTTT
CASSLGRGSGNTIYF
>NA|TRBJ2-7|TRBV5-6|NA
TGTGCCAGCAGCTTGATGGGTAACGAGCAGTACTTC
CASSLMGNEQYF
>NA|TRBJ1-5|TRBV2|TRBD1
TGTGCCAGCACTCGGGACAGGGGAGGCAATCAGCCCCAGCATTTT
CASTRDRGGNQPQHF
>NA|TRBJ2-1|TRBV4-1|NA
TGCGCCAGCAGCCAGCTTAATAGCGGAAACAATGAGCAGTTCTTC
CASSQLNSGNNEQFF
>NA|TRBJ2-7|TRBV13|TRBD2
TGTGCCAGCAGCGGGGGACTAGCTTCCTACGAGCAGTACTTC
CASSGGLASYEQYF
>NA|TRBJ2-7|TRBV5-5|NA
TGTGCCAGCAGCTTGGCGGCCTCCTACGAGCAGTACTTC
CASSLAASYEQYF
>NA|TRBJ1-2|TRBV19|TRBD1
TGTGCCAGTAGTATAGGACAGGGGAATGGCTACACCTTC
CASSIGQGNGYTF
>NA|TRBJ2-7|TRBV27|NA
TGTGCCAGCAGTTCGACAGGTCCCAGCAACGAGCAGTACTTC
CASSSTGPSNEQYF
>NA|TRBJ2-3|TRBV29-1|TRBD2
TGCAGCGCGCGACTAGCGGGGGGGACAGATACGCAGTATTTT
CSARLAGGTDTQYF
>NA|TRBJ1-5|TRBV5-6|NA
TGTGCCAGCACCCTTGGGGGAGGGTGGTATGCGAGCAATCAGCCCCAGCATTTT
CASTLGGGWYASNQPQHF
>NA|TRBJ2-3|TRBV15|NA
TGTGCCATTTCTTACAGGGATAGCACAGATACGCAGTATTTT
CAISYRDSTDTQYF
>NA|TRBJ2-3|TRBV4-1|TRBD2
TGCGCCAGCAGCCAAGAGCCACTAGCGGCGGCAGATACGCAGTATTTT
CASSQEPLAAADTQYF
>NA|TRBJ2-7|TRBV9|NA
TGTGCCAGCAGCGGTGGCTCCTCCTACGAGCAGTACTTC
CASSGGSSYEQYF
>NA|TRBJ2-1|TRBV18|NA
TGTGCCAGCTCACCGGAGTTCTCCTACAATGAGCAGTTCTTC
CASSPEFSYNEQFF
>NA|TRBJ2-7|TRBV7-9|TRBD1
TGTGCCAGCAGCTACCGGGACAGGGGGCACGAGCAGTACTTC
CASSYRDRGHEQYF
>NA|TRBJ2-1|TRBV29-1|TRBD2
TGCAGCGTCCTCGCCGGGACTAGAGGCAATGAGCAGTTCTTC
CSVLAGTRGNEQFF
>NA|TRBJ2-3|TRBV7-9|NA
TGTGCCAGCAGCCCCCGGGGGGCCACAGATACGCAGTATTTT
CASSPRGATDTQYF
>NA|TRBJ2-7|TRBV29-1|TRBD1
TGCAGCGTTGACGACAGGGGACGGGGCGAGCAGTACTTC
CSVDDRGRGEQYF
>once|TRBJ1-5|TRBV10-3|TRBD1
TGTGCCATCAGTGAGGTTCCCCGGGACAGGGTCGGTAATCAGCCCCAGCATTTT
CAISEVPRDRVGNQPQHF
>NA|TRBJ2-2|TRBV12-5|TRBD1
TGTGCTAGTGGTTGGGGACTGCAGGGGGCTGAGACCGGGGAGCTGTTTTTT
CASGWGLQGAETGELFF
>NA|TRBJ2-3|TRBV29-1|NA
TGCAGCGTTGGATCTGCAGGGGAAGATACGCAGTATTTT
CSVGSAGEDTQYF
>NA|TRBJ1-4|TRBV19|TRBD1
TGTGCCAGTAGCCAGGGGGCGGAAGATGAAAAACTGTTTTTT
CASSQGAEDEKLFF
>NA|TRBJ2-1|TRBV6-5|NA
TGTGCCAGCAGTTACTCGGGGTTCGAGCAGTTCTTC
CASSYSGFEQFF
>NA|TRBJ1-2|TRBV7-9|TRBD1
TGTGCCAGCAGACACAGGGACAGCCCTAACTATGGCTACACCTTC
CASRHRDSPNYGYTF
>NA|TRBJ1-2|TRBV6-4|NA
TGTGCCAGCAGTGACTCGAACGGGGTCTATGGCTACACCTTC
CASSDSNGVYGYTF
>NA|TRBJ2-3|TRBV14|NA
TGTGCCAGCAGCCAAGACGTGCCGACAGGTTTGACGCAGTATTTT
CASSQDVPTGLTQYF
>few|TRBJ1-1|TRBV11-2|NA
TGTGCCAGCAGCTTGGAGTTCGGGGCGAACACTGAAGCTTTCTTT
CASSLEFGANTEAFF
>NA|TRBJ1-1|TRBV7-2|TRBD1
TGTGCCAGCAGCTTACTCGGGACAGAAACTGAAGCTTTCTTT
CASSLLGTETEAFF
>NA|TRBJ2-3|TRBV9|TRBD2
TGTGCCAGCACCCTGGAGGCTAGCGGACGAGATACGCAGTATTTT
CASTLEASGRDTQYF
>NA|TRBJ2-2|TRBV5-1|TRBD1
TGCGCCAGCAGCTTGGGACCTACAGGGGGCTTCGGCGGGGAGCTGTTTTTT
CASSLGPTGGFGGELFF
>NA|TRBJ1-6|TRBV4-3|TRBD1
TGCGCCAGCAGTATACAGGGGCCCGGCTCCTATAATTCACCCCTCCACTTT
CASSIQGPGSYNSPLHF
>NA|TRBJ1-1|TRBV10-3|NA
TGTGCCATCAGTGACCCGGGGGGCGAAGCTGAAGCTTTCTTT
CAISDPGGEAEAFF
>NA|TRBJ1-1|TRBV6-1|NA
TGTGCCAGCAGTGAACTGAACACTGAAGCTTTCTTT
CASSELNTEAFF
>NA|TRBJ2-6|TRBV5-1|NA
TGCGCCAGCAGCTTGGTGGGTGGCGGGGCCAACGTCCTGACTTTC
CASSLVGGGANVLTF
>NA|TRBJ2-3|TRBV29-1|NA
TGCAGCGCTCCGGACAGTGGCACAGATACGCAGTATTTT
CSAPDSGTDTQYF
>NA|TRBJ2-5|TRBV7-9|NA
TGTGCCAGCAGCTTACCCGAGGACGGAGAGACCCAGTACTTC
CASSLPEDGETQYF
>NA|TRBJ2-3|TRBV4-2|TRBD2
TGTGCCAGCAGCCTCGAGCGGGAAAGCACAGATACGCAGTATTTT
CASSLERESTDTQYF
>NA|TRBJ2-5|TRBV6-5|NA
TGTGCCAGCAGTTACGGGTACCAAGAGACCCAGTACTTC
CASSYGYQETQYF
>NA|TRBJ1-3|TRBV10-3|NA
TGTGCCATCCTACGTTCTGGAAACACCATATATTTT
CAILRSGNTIYF
>NA|TRBJ1-4|TRBV2|NA
TGTGCCAGCAGTGAATCCGGGACACGGAATGAAAAACTGTTTTTT
CASSESGTRNEKLFF
>NA|TRBJ1-1|TRBV30|NA
TGTGCCTGGAGTACCCGTGGTGACACTGAAGCTTTCTTT
CAWSTRGDTEAFF
>NA|TRBJ2-7|TRBV4-1|TRBD1
TGCGCCAGCAGCCAACTTTGGGGGACAGCCTACGAGCAGTACTTC
CASSQLWGTAYEQYF
>NA|TRBJ2-3|TRBV9|NA
TGTGGCAGCAGCGTCGTCCAAGCCACAGATACGCAGTATTTT
CGSSVVQATDTQYF
>NA|TRBJ1-4|TRBV6-1|NA
TGTGCCAGCAGTGGACCGGGACGGATTGAAAAACTGTTTTTT
CASSGPGRIEKLFF
>NA|TRBJ2-1|TRBV5-6|TRBD2
TGTGCCAGCAGCTTGGGACTAGCGGCCGGTACCTACAATGAGCAGTTCTTC
CASSLGLAAGTYNEQFF
>NA|TRBJ2-7|TRBV6-5|NA
TGTGCCAGCAGTGTTCACGCTAACTACGAGCAGTACTTC
CASSVHANYEQYF
>NA|TRBJ2-2|TRBV6-6|NA
TGTGCCAGCTTTGGAACCGGGGAGCTGTTTTTT
CASFGTGELFF